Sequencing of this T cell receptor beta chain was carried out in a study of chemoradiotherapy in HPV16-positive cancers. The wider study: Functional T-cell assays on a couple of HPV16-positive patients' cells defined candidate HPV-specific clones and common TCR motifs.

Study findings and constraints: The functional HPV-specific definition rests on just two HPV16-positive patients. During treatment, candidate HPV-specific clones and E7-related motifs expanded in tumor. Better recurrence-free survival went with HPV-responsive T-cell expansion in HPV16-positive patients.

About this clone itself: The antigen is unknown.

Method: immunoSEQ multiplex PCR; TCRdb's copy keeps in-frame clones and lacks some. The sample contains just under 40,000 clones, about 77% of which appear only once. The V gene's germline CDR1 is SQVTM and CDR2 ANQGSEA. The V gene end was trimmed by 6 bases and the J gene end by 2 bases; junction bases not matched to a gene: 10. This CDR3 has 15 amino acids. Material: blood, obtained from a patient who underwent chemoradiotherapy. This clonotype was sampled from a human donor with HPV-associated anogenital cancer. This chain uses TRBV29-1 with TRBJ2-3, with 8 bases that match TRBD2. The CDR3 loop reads CSVDRGLVITDTQYF. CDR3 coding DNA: TGCAGCGTGGACCGGGGACTAGTAATCACAGATACGCAGTATTTT.